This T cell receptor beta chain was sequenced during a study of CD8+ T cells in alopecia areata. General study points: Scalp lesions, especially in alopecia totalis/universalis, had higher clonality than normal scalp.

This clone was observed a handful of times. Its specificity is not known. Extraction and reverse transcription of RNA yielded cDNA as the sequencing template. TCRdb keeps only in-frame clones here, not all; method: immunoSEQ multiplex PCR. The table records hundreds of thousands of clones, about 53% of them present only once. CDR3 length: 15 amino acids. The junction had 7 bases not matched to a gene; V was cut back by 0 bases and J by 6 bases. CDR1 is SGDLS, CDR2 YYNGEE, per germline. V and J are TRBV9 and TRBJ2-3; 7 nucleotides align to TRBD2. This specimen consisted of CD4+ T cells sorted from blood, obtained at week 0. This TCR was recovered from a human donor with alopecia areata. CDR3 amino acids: CASSVDRAGTDTQYF. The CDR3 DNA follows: TGTGCCAGCAGCGTAGATAGAGCGGGAACTGATACGCAGTATTTT.